Shown below are 15 T cell receptor beta chains from a single sample sequenced in a study of blood T cell repertoires in COVID-19. Sequencing used immunoSEQ multiplex PCR; TCRdb keeps in-frame clones, though not all of them. The table shows approximately 230,000 clones, with 82% occurring only once. The sample consisted of peripheral blood. The receptor set was obtained from a woman of 80 years or more with active or convalescent COVID-19.

The rearrangement joins TRBV6-1 to TRBJ2-2; possibly TRBD2 for D (6 bases). V gave up 2 bases and J gave up 3 bases, with 13 bases separating them. Germline CDR1 and CDR2: MNHNS and SASEGT. The CDR3 loop spans 16 amino acids. Here the CDR3 reads CASSEYWASDTGELFF. In DNA form, the CDR3 reads TGTGCCAGCAGTGAATATTGGGCTAGCGACACCGGGGAGCTGTTTTTT.

The J gene is TRBJ2-7, the V gene TRBV7-9; TRBD1 matches at 9 bases. The CDR3 covers 17 residues. Germline CDR1 SEHNR, CDR2 FQNEAQ (reference sequence). V was pared by 1 base and J by 1 base, with 8 bases of the junction left unmatched. The CDR3 sequence: CASSLGGGQGTSYEQYF. CDR3 DNA: TGTGCCAGCAGCTTAGGGGGAGGACAGGGGACTTCCTACGAGCAGTACTTC.

The chain combines TRBV3-1 (or the pseudogene TRBV3-2) with TRBJ2-7; 11 nucleotides align to TRBD2. Looked up from germline, CDR1 is LGHDT and CDR2 is YNNKEL (reference sequence). The CDR3 consists of 19 residues. The junction had 12 bases not matched to a gene; V was cut back by 0 bases and J by 2 bases. In DNA, the CDR3 is TGTGCCAGCAGCCAAGATCTCCTAGCGGGAGGACACCGGCCCTACGAGCAGTACTTC. This gives the protein CASSQDLLAGGHRPYEQYF.

This clone was observed a few times. The J gene is TRBJ1-1, the V gene TRBV12-3 or TRBV12-4; tentatively, D is TRBD1 (5 bases). The CDR3 spans 13 residues. The V gene lost 7 bases and the J gene lost 4 bases, with 13 bases spanning the gap. The CDR3 bases are TGTGCCAGCATCCCGTGGGGGGGCACTGAAGCTTTCTTT. Translation: CASIPWGGTEAFF.

About this clone itself: The same CDR3 can be traced to other DNA sequences in this sample. The chain combines TRBV6-1 with TRBJ2-7; a possible D gene is TRBD2 (5 bases). The CDR3 has 14 amino acids. With 2 bases removed from V and 0 bases from J, the gap between germline ends came to 8 bases. From germline, CDR1 is MNHNS and CDR2 SASEGT. CDR3 sequence (DNA): TGTGCCAGCAGTGAACCCGGAGGCTCCTACGAGCAGTACTTC. Its translation: CASSEPGGSYEQYF.

This clone has just a few counts. V is TRBV2 and J is TRBJ1-2; no firm D call. CDR3 length equals 13 residues. Trimming removed 4 bases at V and 2 bases at J, with 8 bases between. Germline V CDR1 and CDR2: SNHLY, FYNNEI. The CDR3 here is CASSGASNYGYTF. The DNA for the CDR3 is TGTGCCAGCAGTGGGGCCAGCAACTATGGCTACACCTTC.

The V gene is TRBV5-4, the J gene TRBJ2-5; a possible D gene is TRBD1 (6 bases). CDR3 length equals 14 residues. Germline values: CDR1 SGHNT, CDR2 YYREEE (reference sequence). The germline V and J ends were trimmed by 1 base and 3 bases, with 10 bases remaining between them. In DNA form, the CDR3 reads TGTGCCAGCAGCTTGCAGGGGCCAAAAGAGACCCAGTACTTC. Amino acid sequence: CASSLQGPKETQYF.

The V call is TRBV7-9, the J call TRBJ1-1; D is uncertain. CDR3 length equals 11 residues. The germline V gene encodes CDR1 SEHNR and CDR2 FQNEAQ (reference sequence). DNA for the CDR3: TGTGGTGTGGGCCAGTACACTGAAGCTTTCTTT. It specifies CGVGQYTEAFF.

CDR3 sequence (DNA): TGTGCCAGTAGTATCGGGACTAGCGGCAATGAGCAGTTCTTC. Amino acids: CASSIGTSGNEQFF. The chain recombines TRBV19 with TRBJ2-1; 11 bases map to TRBD2. The CDR3 is made up of 14 amino acids. V trimming: 3 bases; J trimming: 6 bases; junction bases outside the gene matches: 1. The germline gives CDR1 LNHDA, CDR2 SQIVND (reference sequence).

The chain recombines TRBV30 with TRBJ1-2; possible D gene TRBD1, 6 bases. The CDR3 covers 12 residues. Germline lookup yields CDR1 GTSNPN and CDR2 SVGIG (reference sequence). V gave up 2 bases and J gave up 5 bases, with 9 bases separating them. The CDR3 DNA sequence: TGTGCCTGGAGTTACACAGGGTATGGCTACACCTTC. It yields the protein CAWSYTGYGYTF.

This rearrangement joins TRBV7-8 to TRBJ1-4, with D maybe TRBD1 (5 bases). Germline values: CDR1 SGHVS, CDR2 FQNEAQ. The CDR3 covers 15 residues. V dropped 5 bases and J dropped 5 bases, with 15 bases sitting between them. CDR3: CASSTGHPVNEKLFF. The DNA of the CDR3 is TGTGCCAGCAGCACCGGACACCCTGTGAATGAAAAACTGTTTTTT.

The V gene is TRBV15, the J gene TRBJ2-7; 12 bases align to TRBD1. J was trimmed by 5 bases and V by 2 bases; bases with no gene match: 13. The germline gives CDR1 LNHNV, CDR2 YYDKDF (reference sequence). The CDR3 has 18 amino acids. DNA of the CDR3: TGTGCCACCAGCAGAACCCAAACCGGGACAGGGGGCATCGACGAGCAGTACTTC. Translation gives CATSRTQTGTGGIDEQYF.

The chain joins TRBV18 to TRBJ1-2; 8 bases line up with TRBD1. This CDR3 has 15 residues. The ends lost 6 bases at V and 4 bases at J; junction bases unmatched: 10. CDR1 and CDR2 (germline): KGHSH, LQKENI. The CDR3 here is CASSVGQGGSYGYTF. The CDR3 coding sequence is TGTGCCAGCTCCGTTGGACAGGGAGGATCCTATGGCTACACCTTC.

This clone was observed a handful of times. This chain joins TRBV18 and TRBJ1-2; TRBD1 aligns across 8 bases. There are 16 residues in the CDR3. Germline V gene data show CDR1 as KGHSH and CDR2 as LQKENI. After removal of 5 bases from V and 0 bases from J, the junction contained 8 bases not matched to a gene. CDR3 coding DNA: TGTGCCAGCTCATCCGGGACAGGAAGAACTAACTATGGCTACACCTTC. Protein sequence: CASSSGTGRTNYGYTF.

This clone was seen just once. The chain joins TRBV5-1 to TRBJ2-2; 7 bases line up with TRBD1. Germline loops: CDR1 SGHRS, CDR2 YFSETQ. The CDR3 totals 16 residues. With V trimmed by 1 base and J by 4 bases, 7 bases remained unmatched. Here the CDR3 reads CASSLTQTGSTGELFF. In DNA form, the CDR3 reads TGCGCCAGCAGCTTGACTCAGACAGGGAGCACCGGGGAGCTGTTTTTT. The full variable domain, with the rest looked up from reference TRBV5-1 and TRBJ2-2, is KAGVTQTPRYLIKTRGQQVTLSCSPISGHRSVSWYQQTPGQGLQFLFEYFSETQRNKGNFPGRFSGRQFSNSRSEMNVSTLELGDSALYLCASSLTQTGSTGELFFGEGSRLTVL.